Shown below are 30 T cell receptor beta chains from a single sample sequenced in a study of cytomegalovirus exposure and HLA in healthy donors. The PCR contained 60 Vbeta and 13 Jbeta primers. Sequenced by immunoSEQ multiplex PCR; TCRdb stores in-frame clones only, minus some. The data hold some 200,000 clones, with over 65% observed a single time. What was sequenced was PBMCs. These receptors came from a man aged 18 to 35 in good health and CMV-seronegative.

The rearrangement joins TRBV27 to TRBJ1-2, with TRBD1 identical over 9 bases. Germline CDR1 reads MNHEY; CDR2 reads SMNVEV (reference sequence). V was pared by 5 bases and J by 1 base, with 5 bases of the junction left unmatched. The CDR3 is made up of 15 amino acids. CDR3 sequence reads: CASSPRDRVNYGYTF. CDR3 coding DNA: TGTGCCAGCAGTCCCCGGGACAGGGTTAACTATGGCTACACCTTC.

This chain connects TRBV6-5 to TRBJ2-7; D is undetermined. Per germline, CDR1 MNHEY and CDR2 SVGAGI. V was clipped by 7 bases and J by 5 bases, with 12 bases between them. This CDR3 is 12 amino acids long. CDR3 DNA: TGTGCCAGCACGAGGAGAGAGAACGAGCAGTACTTC. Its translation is CASTRRENEQYF.

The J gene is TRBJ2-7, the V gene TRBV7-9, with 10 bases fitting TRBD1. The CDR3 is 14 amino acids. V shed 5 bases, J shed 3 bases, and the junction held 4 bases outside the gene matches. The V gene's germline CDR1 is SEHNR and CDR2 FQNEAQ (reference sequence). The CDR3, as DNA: TGTGCCAGCAGCCCCCGGGACAGGGGCTACGAGCAGTACTTC. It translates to CASSPRDRGYEQYF.

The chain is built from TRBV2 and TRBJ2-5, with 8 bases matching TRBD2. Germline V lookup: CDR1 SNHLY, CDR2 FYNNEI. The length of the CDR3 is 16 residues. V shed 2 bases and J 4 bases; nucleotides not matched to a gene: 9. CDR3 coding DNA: TGTGCCAGCAGTGAACCAGATCGCGCGGGAGGAGAGACCCAGTACTTC. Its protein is CASSEPDRAGGETQYF.

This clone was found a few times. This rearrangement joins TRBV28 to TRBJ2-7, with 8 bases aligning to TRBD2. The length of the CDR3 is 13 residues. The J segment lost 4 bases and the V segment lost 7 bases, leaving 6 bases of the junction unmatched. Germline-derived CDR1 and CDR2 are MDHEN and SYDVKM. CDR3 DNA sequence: TGTGCCAGCACCCCTAGCGGGCAGTACGAGCAGTACTTC. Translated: CASTPSGQYEQYF.

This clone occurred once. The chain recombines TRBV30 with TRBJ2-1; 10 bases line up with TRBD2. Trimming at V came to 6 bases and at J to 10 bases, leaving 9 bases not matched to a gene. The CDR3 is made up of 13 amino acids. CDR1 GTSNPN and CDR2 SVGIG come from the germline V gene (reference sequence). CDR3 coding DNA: TGTGCCTGTTCCCCCTCTAGCGGGAGCGAGCAGTTCTTC. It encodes CACSPSSGSEQFF.

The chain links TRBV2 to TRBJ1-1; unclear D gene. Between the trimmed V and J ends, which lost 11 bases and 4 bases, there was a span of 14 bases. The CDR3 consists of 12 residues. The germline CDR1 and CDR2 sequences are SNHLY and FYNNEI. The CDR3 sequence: CAGGKTGTEAFF. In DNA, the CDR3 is TGTGCCGGAGGGAAAACCGGCACTGAAGCTTTCTTT.

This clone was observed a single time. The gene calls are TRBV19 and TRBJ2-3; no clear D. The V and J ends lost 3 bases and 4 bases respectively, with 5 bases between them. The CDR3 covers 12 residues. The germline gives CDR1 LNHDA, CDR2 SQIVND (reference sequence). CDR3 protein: CASSIAADTQYF. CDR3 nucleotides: TGTGCCAGTAGTATTGCGGCAGATACGCAGTATTTT.

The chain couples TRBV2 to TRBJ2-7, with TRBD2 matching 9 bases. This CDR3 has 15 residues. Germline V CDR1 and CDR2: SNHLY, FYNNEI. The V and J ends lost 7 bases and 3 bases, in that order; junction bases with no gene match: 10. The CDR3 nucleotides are TGTGCCAGCAAGGGGGGTAGCGGGAGTTACTACGAGCAGTACTTC. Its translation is CASKGGSGSYYEQYF.

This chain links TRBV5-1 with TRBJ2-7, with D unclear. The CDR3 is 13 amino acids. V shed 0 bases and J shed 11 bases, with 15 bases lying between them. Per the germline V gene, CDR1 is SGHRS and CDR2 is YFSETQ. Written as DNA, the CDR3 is TGCGCCAGCAGCTTGGGATCTGGGCTTGACAAGTACTTC. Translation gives CASSLGSGLDKYF.

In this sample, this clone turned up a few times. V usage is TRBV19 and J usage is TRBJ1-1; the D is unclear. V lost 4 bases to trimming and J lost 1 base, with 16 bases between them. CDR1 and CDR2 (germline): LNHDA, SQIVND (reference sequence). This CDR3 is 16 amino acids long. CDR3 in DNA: TGTGCCAGTAGTACCCACTACATAGATCAGAACACTGAAGCTTTCTTT. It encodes CASSTHYIDQNTEAFF.

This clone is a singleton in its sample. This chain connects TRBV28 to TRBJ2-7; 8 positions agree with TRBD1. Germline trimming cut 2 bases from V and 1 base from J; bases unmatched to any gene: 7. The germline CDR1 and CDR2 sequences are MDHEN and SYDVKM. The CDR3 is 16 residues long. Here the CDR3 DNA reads TGTGCCAGCAGTTTACCGGGACAGGTGACATCCTACGAGCAGTACTTC. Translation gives CASSLPGQVTSYEQYF.

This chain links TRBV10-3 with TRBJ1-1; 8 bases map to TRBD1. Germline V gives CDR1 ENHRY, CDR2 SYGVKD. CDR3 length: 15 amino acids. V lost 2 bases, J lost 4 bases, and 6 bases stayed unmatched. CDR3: CAISEGQGTGTEAFF. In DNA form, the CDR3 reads TGTGCCATCAGTGAGGGACAGGGAACGGGCACTGAAGCTTTCTTT.

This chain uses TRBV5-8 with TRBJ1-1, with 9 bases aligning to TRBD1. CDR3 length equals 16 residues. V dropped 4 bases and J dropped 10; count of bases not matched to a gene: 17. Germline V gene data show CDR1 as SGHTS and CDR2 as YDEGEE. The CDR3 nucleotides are TGTGCCAGCAGCACCTCTTGGGTCGGACAGGGGAAGGGAGCTTTCTTT. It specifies CASSTSWVGQGKGAFF.

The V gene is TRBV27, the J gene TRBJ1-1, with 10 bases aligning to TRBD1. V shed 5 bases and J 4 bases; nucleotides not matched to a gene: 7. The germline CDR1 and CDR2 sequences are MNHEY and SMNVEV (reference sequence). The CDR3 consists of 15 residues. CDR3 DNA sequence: TGTGCCAGCAGTGACAGGGGGCTTACTTTCACTGAAGCTTTCTTT. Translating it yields CASSDRGLTFTEAFF.

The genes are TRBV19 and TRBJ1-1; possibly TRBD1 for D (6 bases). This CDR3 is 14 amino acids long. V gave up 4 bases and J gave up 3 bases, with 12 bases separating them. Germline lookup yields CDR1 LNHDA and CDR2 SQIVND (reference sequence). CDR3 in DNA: TGTGCCAGTAGTAGGCGACCAGGGGACACTGAAGCTTTCTTT. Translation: CASSRRPGDTEAFF.

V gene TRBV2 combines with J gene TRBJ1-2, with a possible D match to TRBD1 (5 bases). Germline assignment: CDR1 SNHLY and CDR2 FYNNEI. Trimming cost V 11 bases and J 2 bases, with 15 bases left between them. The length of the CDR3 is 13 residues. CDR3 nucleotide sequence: TGTGCCGACCGGGGGGGTTACAACTATGGCTACACCTTC. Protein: CADRGGYNYGYTF.

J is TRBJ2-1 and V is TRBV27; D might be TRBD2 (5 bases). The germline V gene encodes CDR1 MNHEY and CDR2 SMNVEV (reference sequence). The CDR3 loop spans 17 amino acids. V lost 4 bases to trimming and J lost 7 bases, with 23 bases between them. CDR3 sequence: CASSSQFREPGRNEQFF. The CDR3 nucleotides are TGTGCCAGCAGTTCACAGTTTCGGGAACCGGGAAGGAATGAGCAGTTCTTC.

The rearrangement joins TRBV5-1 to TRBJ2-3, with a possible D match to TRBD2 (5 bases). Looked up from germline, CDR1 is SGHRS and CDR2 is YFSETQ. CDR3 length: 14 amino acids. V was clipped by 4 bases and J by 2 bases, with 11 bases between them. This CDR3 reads CASSRTSDTDTQYF. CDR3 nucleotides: TGCGCCAGCAGCCGGACTTCTGACACAGATACGCAGTATTTT.

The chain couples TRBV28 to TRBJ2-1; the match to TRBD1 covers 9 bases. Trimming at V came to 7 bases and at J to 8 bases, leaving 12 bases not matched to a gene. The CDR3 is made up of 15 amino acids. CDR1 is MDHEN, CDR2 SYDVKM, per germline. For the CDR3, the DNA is TGTGCCAGCACGTCAGTGGACAGGGGTCGGGATGAGCAGTTCTTC. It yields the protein CASTSVDRGRDEQFF.

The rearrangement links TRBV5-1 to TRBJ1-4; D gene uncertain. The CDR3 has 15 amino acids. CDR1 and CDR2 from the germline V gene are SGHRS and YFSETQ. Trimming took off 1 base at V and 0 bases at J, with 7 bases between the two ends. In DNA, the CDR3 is TGCGCCAGCAGCTTGCTTCCTGCAACTAATGAAAAACTGTTTTTT. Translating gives CASSLLPATNEKLFF. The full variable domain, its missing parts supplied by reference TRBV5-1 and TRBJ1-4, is KAGVTQTPRYLIKTRGQQVTLSCSPISGHRSVSWYQQTPGQGLQFLFEYFSETQRNKGNFPGRFSGRQFSNSRSEMNVSTLELGDSALYLCASSLLPATNEKLFFGSGTQLSVL.

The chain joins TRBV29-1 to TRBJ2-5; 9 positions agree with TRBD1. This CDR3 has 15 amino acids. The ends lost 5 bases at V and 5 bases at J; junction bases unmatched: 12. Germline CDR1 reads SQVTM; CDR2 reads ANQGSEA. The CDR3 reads CSVWTAGQGTETQYF. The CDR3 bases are TGCAGCGTTTGGACGGCGGGACAGGGTACGGAGACCCAGTACTTC.

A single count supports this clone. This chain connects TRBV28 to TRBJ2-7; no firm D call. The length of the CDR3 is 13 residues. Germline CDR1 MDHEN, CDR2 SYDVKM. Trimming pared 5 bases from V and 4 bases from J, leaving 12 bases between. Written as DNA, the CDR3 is TGTGCCAGCAGTAGCGCAAGTCCATACGAGCAGTACTTC. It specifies CASSSASPYEQYF.

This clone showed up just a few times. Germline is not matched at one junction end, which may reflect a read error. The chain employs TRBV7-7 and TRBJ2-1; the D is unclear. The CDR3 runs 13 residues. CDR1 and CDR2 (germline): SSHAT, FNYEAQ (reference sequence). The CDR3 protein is CASSLGSLNEQFF. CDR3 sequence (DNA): TGTGCTAGCAGCTTAGGATCTCTAAATGAGCAGTTCTTC.

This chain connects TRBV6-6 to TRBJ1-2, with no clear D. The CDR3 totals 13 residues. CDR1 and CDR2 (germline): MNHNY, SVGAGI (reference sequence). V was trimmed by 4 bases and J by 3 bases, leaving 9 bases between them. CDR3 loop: CASSSSGDYGYTF. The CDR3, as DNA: TGTGCCAGCAGTTCTAGCGGGGACTATGGCTACACCTTC.

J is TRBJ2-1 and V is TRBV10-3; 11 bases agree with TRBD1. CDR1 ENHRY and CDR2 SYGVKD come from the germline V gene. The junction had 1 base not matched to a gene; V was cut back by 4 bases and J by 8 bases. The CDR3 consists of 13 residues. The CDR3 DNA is TGTGCCATCAGTGGGACAGGGGGCGATGAGCAGTTCTTC. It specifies CAISGTGGDEQFF.

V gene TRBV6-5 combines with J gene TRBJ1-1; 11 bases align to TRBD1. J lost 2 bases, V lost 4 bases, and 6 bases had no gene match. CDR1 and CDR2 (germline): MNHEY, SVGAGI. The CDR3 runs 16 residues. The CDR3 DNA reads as TGTGCCAGCAGTTGGTCGGGACAGGGGGGTAACACTGAAGCTTTCTTT. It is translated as CASSWSGQGGNTEAFF.

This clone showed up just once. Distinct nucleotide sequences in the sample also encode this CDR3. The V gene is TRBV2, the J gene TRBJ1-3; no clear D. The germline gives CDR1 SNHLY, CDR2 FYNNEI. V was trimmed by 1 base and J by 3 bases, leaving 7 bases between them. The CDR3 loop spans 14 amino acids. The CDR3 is CASSEGQDGNTIYF. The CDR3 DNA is TGTGCCAGCAGTGAAGGGCAGGATGGAAACACCATATATTTT.

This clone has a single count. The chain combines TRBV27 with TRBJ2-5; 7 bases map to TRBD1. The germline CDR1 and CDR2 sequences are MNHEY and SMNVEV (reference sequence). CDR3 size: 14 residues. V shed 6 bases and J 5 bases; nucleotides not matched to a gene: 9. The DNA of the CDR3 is TGTGCCAGCAGCATGACAGGGAACAGGGAGACCCAGTACTTC. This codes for CASSMTGNRETQYF.

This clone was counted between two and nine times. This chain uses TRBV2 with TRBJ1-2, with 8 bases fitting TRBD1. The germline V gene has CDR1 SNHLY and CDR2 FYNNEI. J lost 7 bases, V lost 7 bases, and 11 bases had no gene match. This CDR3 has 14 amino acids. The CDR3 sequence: CASISTGTGAGYTF. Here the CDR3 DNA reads TGTGCCAGCATATCGACAGGGACAGGCGCTGGCTACACCTTC.